This T cell receptor (beta chain) was sequenced in a study of cytomegalovirus exposure and HLA in healthy donors. Study-level findings and limits: Excluded were some V segments that proved indistinguishable, including TRBV6-2 and TRBV6-3. In a later analysis, common viral pathogens appeared linked to several of the most significant clusters. Rarity marked most TCR sequences, yet some public TCRs occurred in many donors. Reports credit the classifier with highly specific, highly sensitive diagnosis of cytomegalovirus status.

Trimming removed 5 bases from V and 8 bases from J, with 18 bases in between. The CDR3 runs to 14 residues. CDR1 is SGHTA and CDR2 is FQGNSA in the germline V gene. The PCR made use of 60 Vbeta and 13 Jbeta primers. Method: immunoSEQ multiplex PCR; TCRdb's copy keeps in-frame clones and lacks some. This sample has roughly 150,000 clones; 70% to 80% occur once, and the top ten carry 13% to 15%. As regards this clone: Its antigen is unidentified.

The TCR sequence derives from a woman between 40 and 55 years old in good health and CMV-seronegative. The sequenced material came from PBMCs. The chain links TRBV7-2 to TRBJ1-1; D may be TRBD1 (6 bases). CDR3 amino acids: CASSHVTGGPEAFF. The CDR3 region has the DNA TGTGCCAGCAGCCACGTGACGGGGGGCCCGGAAGCTTTCTTT.